The clone carrying this T cell receptor beta chain showed up just a few times. This CDR3 comprises 13 residues. Per the germline V gene, CDR1 is DFQATT and CDR2 is SNEGSKA (reference sequence). V lost 7 bases and J 9 bases, leaving 22 bases between the germline ends. The record originates from a study of early T cells in non-severe SARS-CoV-2 infection. TCRdb re-derived calls from the 5' RACE reads in MiXCR, one entry per CDR3 protein. In the table there are 68,000 or so distinct CDR3 sequences, over 10% of which are singletons. This chain joins TRBV20-1 and TRBJ2-7; D tentatively fits TRBD1 or TRBD2 (5 bases each). The sequence came from an adult who was a healthcare worker with PCR-confirmed SARS-CoV-2 infection or an uninfected control (not recorded which). Material: whole blood. CDR3 sequence (DNA): TGCAGTGTTCGGGACGCCACGGGGTTTGGGCAGTACTTC. This translates into CSVRDATGFGQYF.